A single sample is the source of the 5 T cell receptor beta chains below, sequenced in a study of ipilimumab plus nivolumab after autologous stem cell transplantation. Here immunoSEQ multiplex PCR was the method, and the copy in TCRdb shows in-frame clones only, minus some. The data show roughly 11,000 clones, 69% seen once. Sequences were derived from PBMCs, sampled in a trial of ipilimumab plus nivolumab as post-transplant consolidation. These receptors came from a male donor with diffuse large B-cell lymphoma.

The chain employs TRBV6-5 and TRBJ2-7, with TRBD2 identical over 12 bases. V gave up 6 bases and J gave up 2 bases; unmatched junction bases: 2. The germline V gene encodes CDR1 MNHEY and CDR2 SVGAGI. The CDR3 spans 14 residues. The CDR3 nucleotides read TGTGCCAGCAGAACTAGCGGGGGGCCCTACGAGCAGTACTTC. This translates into CASRTSGGPYEQYF.

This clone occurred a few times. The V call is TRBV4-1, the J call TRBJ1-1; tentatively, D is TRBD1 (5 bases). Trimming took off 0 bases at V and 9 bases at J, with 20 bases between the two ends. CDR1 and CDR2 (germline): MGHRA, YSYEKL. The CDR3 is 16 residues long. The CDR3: CASSQEGQLMNPQAFF. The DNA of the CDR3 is TGCGCCAGCAGCCAAGAGGGGCAACTCATGAACCCTCAAGCTTTCTTT.

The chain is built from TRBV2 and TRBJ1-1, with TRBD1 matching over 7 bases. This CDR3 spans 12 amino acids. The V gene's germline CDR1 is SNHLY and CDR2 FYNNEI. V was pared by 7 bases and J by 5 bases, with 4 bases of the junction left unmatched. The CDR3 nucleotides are TGTGCCAGCACAGGGGGTTGGACTGAAGCTTTCTTT. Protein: CASTGGWTEAFF.

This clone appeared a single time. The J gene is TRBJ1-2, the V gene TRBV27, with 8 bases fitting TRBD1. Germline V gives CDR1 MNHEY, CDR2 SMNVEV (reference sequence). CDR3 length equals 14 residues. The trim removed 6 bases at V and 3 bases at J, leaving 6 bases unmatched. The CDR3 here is CASRPQGADYGYTF. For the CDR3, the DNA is TGTGCCAGCAGGCCGCAGGGGGCGGACTATGGCTACACCTTC.

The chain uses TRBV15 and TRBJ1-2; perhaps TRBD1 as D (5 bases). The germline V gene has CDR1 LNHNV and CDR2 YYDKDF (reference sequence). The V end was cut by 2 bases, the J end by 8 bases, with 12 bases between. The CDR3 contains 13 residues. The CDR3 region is CATSRLRDEGYTF. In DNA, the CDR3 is TGTGCCACCAGCAGACTCCGGGACGAAGGCTACACCTTC.